The next 13 T cell receptor beta chains were all read from a single sample in a study of blood T cell repertoires in COVID-19. Profiled with immunoSEQ multiplex PCR; TCRdb holds only in-frame clones, not every one. The sample consists of about 140,000 clones, around 82% of them appearing once. Source material: peripheral blood. The receptor set was obtained from a woman aged 60-75 years with acute or convalescent COVID-19.

This clone was picked up a small number of times. This CDR3 is missing its conserved last phenylalanine or tryptophan, likely due to a read error. Because the CDR3's place on the DNA is in doubt, the DNA is left out and the CDR3 is given as listed by TCRdb. The rearrangement joins TRBV20-1 to TRBJ1-4; the table's D gene call, TRBD1, was not cross checked with the DNA. From germline, CDR1 is DFQATT and CDR2 SNEGSKA (reference sequence). The CDR3 is 9 residues long, ends included. CDR3 residues: CSASYRGLG.

The CDR3 DNA sequence: TGTGCCAGCAGTTACGAGTTCAATTCACCCCTCCACTTT. Encoded protein: CASSYEFNSPLHF. The rearrangement joins TRBV6-5 to TRBJ1-6; D uncertain. The germline V gene has CDR1 MNHEY and CDR2 SVGAGI. The CDR3 length is 13 residues. The germline V and J ends were trimmed by 2 bases and 7 bases, with 6 bases remaining between them.

A word on this clone: This sample includes further DNA sequences coding for the same CDR3. V usage is TRBV28 and J usage is TRBJ2-3; D gene ambiguous. The CDR3 runs to 14 residues. CDR1 is MDHEN and CDR2 is SYDVKM in the germline V gene. The ends were cut back, 2 bases at V and 0 bases at J, with 6 bases in the middle. DNA for the CDR3: TGTGCCAGCAGTTTAAGAGGAAGCACAGATACGCAGTATTTT. Its translation is CASSLRGSTDTQYF.

The chain is built from TRBV15 and TRBJ2-7; tentative D call: TRBD2 (5 bases). The germline CDR1 and CDR2 sequences are LNHNV and YYDKDF (reference sequence). The CDR3 is 13 amino acids. V shed 4 bases and J shed 5 bases, with 12 bases lying between them. CDR3 region: CATSMGVNDEQYF. DNA for the CDR3: TGTGCCACCAGCATGGGAGTAAACGACGAGCAGTACTTC.

This clone has only a few counts. This chain links TRBV10-2 with TRBJ2-2; 13 nucleotides line up with TRBD2. The CDR3 totals 16 residues. CDR1 is WSHSY, CDR2 SAAADI, per germline. Trimming removed 6 bases from V and 7 bases from J; junction bases left unmatched: 8. CDR3 in DNA: TGCGCCAGCAGGATTACTAGCGGGAGGGACGGCGGGGAGCTGTTTTTT. As protein: CASRITSGRDGGELFF.

This chain links TRBV5-1 with TRBJ2-7, with D possibly being TRBD2 (6 bases). CDR1 SGHRS and CDR2 YFSETQ come from the germline V gene. The ends were cut back, 0 bases at V and 9 bases at J, with 16 bases in the middle. The CDR3 is 14 amino acids. CDR3 bases: TGCGCCAGCAGCTTGGAACCGGGACTCATCACGCAGTACTTC. Amino acids: CASSLEPGLITQYF.

The count of this clone is one. The chain couples TRBV11-2 to TRBJ2-5; 7 bases align to TRBD1. The CDR3 is 16 residues long. Germline assignment: CDR1 SGHAT and CDR2 FQNNGV. V gave up 6 bases and J gave up 1 base; unmatched junction bases: 11. CDR3 sequence reads: CASRHRQGRSQETQYF. The CDR3 nucleotides read TGTGCCAGCAGGCACAGACAGGGCCGGAGCCAAGAGACCCAGTACTTC.

This chain joins TRBV6-5 and TRBJ1-6; D remains unclear. The CDR3 runs to 16 residues. The germline V and J ends were trimmed by 0 bases and 7 bases, with 13 bases remaining between them. Germline V gene sequence: CDR1 MNHEY, CDR2 SVGAGI. The CDR3 here is CASSYSIRVENSPLHF. The CDR3 DNA follows: TGTGCCAGCAGTTACTCGATTCGGGTGGAGAATTCACCCCTCCACTTT.

CDR3 nucleotides: TGTGTATCTAGACCGGCCGGCGAGTCCGAGCAGTACTTC. It is translated as CVSRPAGESEQYF. The chain combines TRBV27 with TRBJ2-7; D is unresolved. Germline lookup yields CDR1 MNHEY and CDR2 SMNVEV (reference sequence). The CDR3 has 13 residues.

The chain couples TRBV28 to TRBJ2-2; tentatively, D is TRBD2 (6 bases). Looked up from germline, CDR1 is MDHEN and CDR2 is SYDVKM. The CDR3 sequence is 14 residues long. Trimming took 7 bases from V and 5 from J, leaving 14 bases between them. This chain's CDR3 is CASIPGRRTGELFF. In nucleotides, the CDR3 is TGTGCCAGCATCCCCGGGAGAAGGACCGGGGAGCTGTTTTTT. Based on the CDR3 plus reference TRBV28 and TRBJ2-2, the full variable domain is DVKVTQSSRYLVKRTGEKVFLECVQDMDHENMFWYRQDPGLGLRLIYFSYDVKMKEKGDIPEGYSVSREKKERFSLILESASTNQTSMYLCASIPGRRTGELFFGEGSRLTVL.

This chain uses TRBV10-2 with TRBJ2-1, with no clear D. Germline CDR1 and CDR2: WSHSY and SAAADI. The CDR3 covers 12 residues. The ends were cut back, 7 bases at V and 2 bases at J, with 6 bases in the middle. The chain's CDR3 is CASNTAYNEQFF. Here the CDR3 DNA reads TGCGCCAGCAACACAGCCTACAATGAGCAGTTCTTC.

The chain has TRBV4-2 and TRBJ2-2, with 12 positions matching TRBD2. Trimming removed 0 bases from V and 2 bases from J; junction bases left unmatched: 13. This CDR3 has 21 amino acids. Germline CDR1 LGHNA, CDR2 YNFKEQ. CDR3 sequence reads: CASSQDGVVGLAGSNTGELFF. In DNA form, the CDR3 reads TGTGCCAGCAGCCAAGATGGCGTGGTCGGACTAGCGGGATCAAACACCGGGGAGCTGTTTTTT.

This sequence joins TRBV4-1 and TRBJ1-2; a possible D gene is TRBD1 (5 bases). The CDR3 spans 13 residues. Looked up from germline, CDR1 is MGHRA and CDR2 is YSYEKL. Trimming shortened V by 2 bases and J by 4 bases, and 8 bases separated the two germline ends. CDR3 amino acids: CASSQIGAYGYTF. CDR3 bases: TGCGCCAGCAGCCAAATAGGGGCCTATGGCTACACCTTC.